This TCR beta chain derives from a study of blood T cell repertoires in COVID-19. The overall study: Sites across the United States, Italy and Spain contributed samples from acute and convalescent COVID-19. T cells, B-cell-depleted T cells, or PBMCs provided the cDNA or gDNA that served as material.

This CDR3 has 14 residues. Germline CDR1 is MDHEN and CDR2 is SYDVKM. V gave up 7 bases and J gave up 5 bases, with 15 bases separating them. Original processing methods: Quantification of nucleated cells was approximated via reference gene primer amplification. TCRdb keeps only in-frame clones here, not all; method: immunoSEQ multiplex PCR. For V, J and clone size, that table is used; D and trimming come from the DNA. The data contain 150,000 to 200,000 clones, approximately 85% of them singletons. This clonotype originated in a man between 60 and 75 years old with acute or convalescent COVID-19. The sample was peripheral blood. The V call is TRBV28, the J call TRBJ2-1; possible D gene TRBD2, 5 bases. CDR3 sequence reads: CASTPPRRDNEQFF. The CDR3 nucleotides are TGTGCCAGCACTCCACCCCGGCGGGACAATGAGCAGTTCTTC.